These 13 T cell receptor beta chains originate from one sample sequenced in a study of OX40 agonist ivuxolimab in advanced cancers. Repertoires were generated with immunoSEQ multiplex PCR, while TCRdb's copy carries only in-frame clones and drops some. The data contain over 15,000 clones, roughly 82% of them singletons. Sequencing was performed on CD4+ or CD8+ T cells sorted from blood, taken in a trial of the OX40 agonist ivuxolimab. The source is an adult with an advanced solid tumor such as melanoma, head and neck, liver or kidney cancer.

The CDR3, as DNA: TGTGCCAGCAGCCGGGGACTAGCGGGAGGGCCAGGAACCGGGGAGCTGTTTTTT. Residues: CASSRGLAGGPGTGELFF. V usage is TRBV5-4 and J usage is TRBJ2-2, with 16 nucleotides matching TRBD2. The CDR3 has 18 amino acids. J gave up 5 bases and V 4 bases, and 8 bases lay outside the gene matches. Germline V lookup: CDR1 SGHNT, CDR2 YYREEE (reference sequence). Combining the CDR3 with reference TRBV5-4 and TRBJ2-2 gives the whole variable domain ETGVTQSPTHLIKTRGQQVTLRCSSQSGHNTVSWYQQALGQGPQFIFQYYREEENGRGNFPPRFSGLQFPNYSSELNVNALELDDSALYLCASSRGLAGGPGTGELFFGEGSRLTVL.

The rearrangement links TRBV10-3 to TRBJ2-7; TRBD2 is a possible D gene (5 bases). The CDR3 consists of 13 residues. Germline CDR1 reads ENHRY; CDR2 reads SYGVKD. Trimming stripped 7 bases from V and 2 bases from J, with 12 bases between. CDR3: CAITSGAPYEQYF. The CDR3 bases are TGTGCCATCACAAGCGGCGCACCCTACGAGCAGTACTTC.

The CDR3 DNA sequence: TGTGCCGCCAGTAGTATCTCCGGGGGCGGAGAAGCTTTCTTT. Amino acid sequence: CAASSISGGGEAFF. This chain uses TRBV19 with TRBJ1-1; TRBD1 is a possible D gene (6 bases). The CDR3 sequence is 14 residues long. The ends were cut back, 11 bases at V and 8 bases at J, with 24 bases in the middle. Germline CDR1 is LNHDA and CDR2 is SQIVND (reference sequence).

This rearrangement joins TRBV7-2 to TRBJ2-7, with 7 bases aligning to TRBD2. The CDR3 length is 16 residues. CDR1 is SGHTA, CDR2 FQGNSA, per germline. The V segment lost 4 bases and the J segment 4 bases; nucleotides outside the gene matches: 13. CDR3 coding DNA: TGTGCCAGCAGCTCCGGAGCTAGCGGCACAGCTTACGAGCAGTACTTC. Protein: CASSSGASGTAYEQYF.

The rearrangement joins TRBV7-2 to TRBJ2-2; D is unclear. The CDR3 has 12 amino acids. Germline V CDR1 and CDR2: SGHTA, FQGNSA. The V end lost 5 bases, the J end lost 7 bases, and 8 bases lay between the germline ends. The chain's CDR3 is CASSPVLGELFF. In nucleotides, the CDR3 is TGTGCCAGCAGCCCCGTACTCGGGGAGCTGTTTTTT.

This clone is medium-sized by share. The chain combines TRBV5-1 with TRBJ2-3; D unresolved. Germline CDR1 is SGHRS and CDR2 is YFSETQ. The CDR3 has 14 amino acids. Trimming removed 2 bases at V and 4 bases at J, with 11 bases between. DNA for the CDR3: TGCGCCAGCAGCTTTGGCCTGAACGCAGATACGCAGTATTTT. Protein: CASSFGLNADTQYF.

V gene TRBV29-1 combines with J gene TRBJ1-1; D gene uncertain. This CDR3 contains 11 residues. Germline V gives CDR1 SQVTM, CDR2 ANQGSEA. Trimming took 2 bases from V and 6 from J, leaving 7 bases between them. This CDR3 is CSVETSAEAFF. The CDR3 DNA reads as TGCAGCGTTGAAACGTCCGCTGAAGCTTTCTTT.

This clone was counted a single time. The chain couples TRBV27 to TRBJ1-1; 7 bases match TRBD1. The CDR3 length is 15 residues. V lost 3 bases to trimming and J lost 8 bases; unmatched junction nucleotides: 12. CDR1 MNHEY and CDR2 SMNVEV come from the germline V gene (reference sequence). The CDR3 sequence is CASSFKPTGSLEAFF. In DNA, the CDR3 is TGTGCCAGCAGTTTCAAGCCGACAGGGTCTTTGGAAGCTTTCTTT.

This clone was seen only a few times. This chain connects TRBV18 to TRBJ2-1, with 9 bases matching TRBD1. The CDR3 is 16 residues long. Trimming took 6 bases from V and 4 from J; bases not matched to a gene: 10. Looked up from germline, CDR1 is KGHSH and CDR2 is LQKENI. CDR3 sequence (DNA): TGTGCCAGCTCGCCGACCGGGACAGGGATGTACAATGAGCAGTTCTTC. Amino acids: CASSPTGTGMYNEQFF.

The chain uses TRBV4-3 and TRBJ2-5; 9 nucleotides agree with TRBD2. The length of the CDR3 is 16 residues. CDR1 and CDR2 from the germline V gene are LGHNA and YSLEER. After removal of 4 bases from V and 5 bases from J, the junction contained 11 bases not matched to a gene. The CDR3: CASSPRAAGGGETQYF. CDR3 coding DNA: TGCGCCAGCAGCCCCCGGGCGGCGGGAGGGGGGGAGACCCAGTACTTC.

V is TRBV7-2 and J is TRBJ1-4; D call uncertain. V was cut by 3 bases and J by 6 bases, with 8 bases left in between. There are 13 residues in the CDR3. Germline V gives CDR1 SGHTA, CDR2 FQGNSA. CDR3 region: CASSFEGDEKLFF. The CDR3 DNA reads TGTGCCAGCAGCTTTGAGGGTGATGAAAAACTGTTTTTT.

The V gene is TRBV7-2, the J gene TRBJ2-1; tentatively, D is TRBD2 (6 bases). Germline loops: CDR1 SGHTA, CDR2 FQGNSA. This CDR3 region has 15 residues. Trimming shortened V by 1 base and J by 4 bases, and 11 bases separated the two germline ends. This CDR3 is CASSLGLRDYNEQFF. DNA for the CDR3: TGTGCCAGCAGCTTAGGTTTGCGGGATTACAATGAGCAGTTCTTC. The whole variable domain, filled in from reference TRBV7-2 and TRBJ2-1, reads GAGVSQSPSNKVTEKGKDVELRCDPISGHTALYWYRQSLGQGLEFLIYFQGNSAPDKSGLPSDRFSAERTGGSVSTLTIQRTQQEDSAVYLCASSLGLRDYNEQFFGPGTRLTVL.

The CDR3 here is CASIQGVYEQYF. The CDR3 region has the DNA TGCGCCAGCATCCAAGGGGTTTACGAGCAGTACTTC. The V call is TRBV23-1, the J call TRBJ2-7; D might be TRBD1 (5 bases). TRBV23-1 is filed as an ORF, its function uncertain. V lost 7 bases and J 4 bases, leaving 11 bases between the germline ends. The CDR3 is 12 amino acids.